The rows below give T cell receptor beta chains drawn from one sample of a study of tumour-infiltrating T cells in Burkitt lymphoma. Repertoires were generated with immunoSEQ multiplex PCR, while TCRdb's copy carries only in-frame clones and drops some. Among about 2,000 clones listed, less than 15% were seen once. The material sequenced was tumor tissue. Receptor source: a human donor with Burkitt lymphoma. Both conserved end residues are part of each CDR3. D genes are given only for firm matches. A row's size may be missing; if present it is once, few, many or a size class.

d_call	j_call	v_call	clone_size	cdr3_length	cdr3_aa	cdr3_nt
.	TRBJ1-6	TRBV7-2	.	15	CASSLVTGNNSPLHF	TGTGCCAGCAGCTTAGTGACGGGGAATAATTCACCCCTCCACTTT
.	TRBJ1-4	TRBV14	.	15	CASSQVWGGEEKLFF	TGTGCCAGCAGCCAAGTTTGGGGGGGAGAGGAAAAACTGTTTTTT
TRBD2	TRBJ2-1	TRBV9	few	16	CASSVALRLAGNEQFF	TGTGCCAGCAGCGTAGCTTTAAGACTAGCGGGCAATGAGCAGTTCTTC
.	TRBJ2-3	TRBV9	.	14	CASSEGGAPDTQYF	TGTGCCAGCAGCGAGGGGGGGGCGCCAGATACGCAGTATTTT
TRBD1	TRBJ2-7	TRBV18	few	14	CASSPQGQSYEQYF	TGTGCCAGCTCACCGCAGGGACAGTCCTACGAGCAGTACTTC
TRBD2	TRBJ2-1	TRBV7-2	few	15	CASSSGLAAFEEQFF	TGTGCCAGCAGCTCCGGACTAGCGGCTTTCGAGGAGCAGTTCTTC
TRBD1	TRBJ1-1	TRBV6-5	few	16	CASSYDYRGKNTEAFF	TGTGCCAGCAGTTACGACTACAGGGGAAAGAACACTGAAGCTTTCTTT
.	TRBJ2-7	TRBV9	few	14	CASSPSLGSYEQYF	TGTGCCAGCAGCCCAAGCCTTGGGTCCTACGAGCAGTACTTC
.	TRBJ1-1	TRBV9	few	13	CASSVTGFAEAFF	TGTGCCAGCAGCGTAACAGGGTTCGCTGAAGCTTTCTTT
TRBD1	TRBJ2-7	TRBV7-2	few	15	CASSLSGGPQGEQYF	TGTGCCAGCAGCTTATCAGGGGGTCCACAGGGGGAGCAGTACTTT
.	TRBJ2-1	TRBV29-1	large	12	CSVDYQPNEQFF	TGCAGCGTTGATTACCAACCCAATGAGCAGTTCTTC
.	TRBJ1-1	TRBV4-2	.	15	CASSQDTGGDTEAFF	TGTGCCAGCAGCCAAGATACTGGGGGGGACACTGAAGCTTTCTTT
.	TRBJ1-1	TRBV6-1	.	14	CASSEVGSRSEAFF	TGTGCCAGCAGTGAAGTGGGGTCCCGATCCGAAGCTTTCTTT
.	TRBJ2-7	TRBV23-1	few	20	CASSQPLRVTLYYSSYEQYF	TGCGCCAGCAGTCAGCCGCTCCGGGTCACACTCTACTATAGCTCCTACGAGCAGTACTTC
.	TRBJ2-3	TRBV7-2	.	13	CASSWTAADTQYF	TGTGCCAGCAGCTGGACAGCTGCAGATACGCAGTATTTT
.	TRBJ2-5	TRBV27	.	15	CASSLILGAQETQYF	TGTGCCAGCAGTTTAATTTTGGGGGCACAAGAGACCCAGTACTTC
.	TRBJ2-5	TRBV27	.	15	CASSPSGTWGETQYF	TGTGCCAGCAGCCCATCCGGGACCTGGGGGGAGACCCAGTACTTC
.	TRBJ1-5	TRBV5-1	few	15	CASRVTAGPNQPQHF	TGCGCCAGCAGGGTTACAGCGGGTCCGAATCAGCCCCAGCATTTT
TRBD1	TRBJ1-1	TRBV4-3	few	16	CASSQDLRQGRTEAFF	TGCGCCAGCAGCCAAGATCTTAGACAGGGGAGGACTGAAGCTTTCTTT
.	TRBJ1-6	TRBV6-1	few	15	CASSEFGGYNSPLHF	TGTGCCAGCAGTGAATTCGGGGGGTATAATTCACCCCTCCACTTT
.	TRBJ1-2	TRBV9	large	18	CASSVVTDLTTLNYGYTF	TGTGCCAGCAGCGTAGTGACGGACCTTACGACCCTTAACTATGGCTACACCTTC
.	TRBJ2-2	TRBV30	.	13	CASRGTGTGELFF	TGTGCCTCGAGGGGGACGGGCACCGGGGAACTGTTTTTT
.	TRBJ2-1	TRBV5-1	.	15	CASSPDSFSYNEQFF	TGCGCCAGCAGCCCGGACTCCTTTTCCTACAATGAGCAGTTCTTC
.	TRBJ2-7	TRBV5-5	.	13	CASRTEAAYEQYF	TGTGCCAGCAGGACGGAGGCCGCCTACGAGCAGTACTTC
.	TRBJ2-2	TRBV7-9	few	12	CASSKDTGELFF	TGTGCCAGCAGCAAGGACACCGGGGAGCTGTTTTTT
.	TRBJ2-3	TRBV25-1	.	15	CASSELRVPTDTQYF	TGTGCCAGCAGTGAATTAAGGGTCCCGACAGATACGCAGTATTTT
TRBD2	TRBJ2-7	TRBV23-1	few	14	CASSPGGGAYEQYF	TGCGCCAGCAGTCCCGGGGGGGGCGCCTACGAGCAGTACTTC
TRBD1	TRBJ2-3	TRBV7-8	few	20	CASSSPVGIGGQLPLDTQYF	TGTGCCAGCAGCTCACCCGTCGGCATAGGGGGACAGCTGCCTTTGGATACGCAGTATTTT
.	TRBJ1-1	TRBV5-1	.	16	CASSLGGGGYDTEAFF	TGCGCCAGCAGTTTAGGAGGAGGGGGATATGACACTGAAGCTTTCTTT
.	TRBJ1-1	TRBV7-9	.	15	CASSQTRDMNTEAFF	TGTGCCAGCAGCCAGACTCGGGACATGAACACTGAAGCTTTCTTT
.	TRBJ1-1	TRBV18	.	13	CASSPWAHTEAFF	TGTGCCAGCTCACCATGGGCCCACACTGAAGCTTTCTTT
TRBD1	TRBJ2-2	TRBV28	.	16	CASRPQQGANTGELFF	TGTGCCAGCAGACCTCAACAGGGGGCGAACACCGGGGAGCTGTTTTTT
TRBD1	TRBJ1-6	TRBV7-9	.	16	CASSLIAWGQVCPLHF	TGTGCCAGCAGCTTAATTGCCTGGGGACAGGTATGCCCCCTCCACTTT
.	TRBJ1-2	TRBV7-2	few	15	CASSSTQGSFRGYTF	TGTGCCAGCAGCTCTACCCAGGGATCCTTTAGGGGCTACACCTTC
TRBD1	TRBJ1-2	TRBV30	few	13	CAWRTGVDYGYTF	TGTGCCTGGAGGACAGGGGTTGACTATGGCTACACCTTC
.	TRBJ2-7	TRBV21-1	few	16	CASPSETPRSSYEQYF	TGTGCCAGCCCGTCGGAGACCCCACGCTCCTCCTACGAACAGTACTTC
.	TRBJ1-4	TRBV7-2	once	16	CASSPAGGSSNEKLFF	TGTGCCAGCAGCCCTGCCGGAGGCTCTAGTAATGAAAAACTGTTTTTT
TRBD1	TRBJ1-1	TRBV6-5	.	15	CASSRTGTGNTEAFF	TGTGCCAGCAGTCGAACCGGGACAGGGAACACTGAAGCGTTCTTT
TRBD1	TRBJ2-3	TRBV9	few	16	CASSGPGGGGTNTQYF	TGTGCCAGCAGCGGACCAGGGGGTGGGGGCACAAATACGCAGTATTTT
TRBD1	TRBJ2-2	TRBV7-9	few	15	CASSPGQGFTGELFF	TGTGCCAGCAGCCCGGGACAGGGGTTCACCGGGGAGCTGTTTTTT
.	TRBJ1-6	TRBV5-5	few	17	CASSPTLPGAPNSPLHF	TGTGCCAGCAGCCCCACCCTCCCGGGGGCGCCGAATTCACCCCTCCACTTT
.	TRBJ2-2	TRBV9	few	13	CASSVAGSGELFF	TGTGCCAGCAGCGTAGCGGGGTCCGGGGAGCTGTTTTTT
.	TRBJ2-7	TRBV2	.	14	CASSKAGLSYEQYF	TGTGCCAGCAGTAAAGCTGGGCTCTCCTACGAGCAGTACTTC
TRBD1	TRBJ1-2	TRBV13	few	15	CASSSGRQGYIGYTF	TGTGCCAGCAGCTCCGGGAGACAGGGATATATTGGCTACACCTTC
TRBD2	TRBJ2-7	TRBV29-1	few	17	CSVLSGGASLTGNEQYF	TGCAGCGTTCTAAGCGGGGGGGCCAGTCTGACAGGTAACGAGCAGTACTTC
.	TRBJ1-4	TRBV11-1	.	15	CASSHRDGTNEKLFF	TGTGCCAGCAGTCACCGGGACGGCACTAATGAAAAACTGTTTTTT
TRBD1	TRBJ2-2	TRBV5-1	few	16	CASSFSGTGVTGELFF	TGCGCCAGCAGCTTCAGCGGAACAGGGGTTACCGGGGAGCTGTTTTTT
TRBD1	TRBJ2-3	TRBV7-3	.	16	CASSLTWDRNTDTQYF	TGTGCCAGCAGCTTAACCTGGGACAGAAACACAGATACGCAGTATTTT
TRBD1	TRBJ1-1	TRBV2	.	13	CASTGTGGTEAFF	TGTGCCAGCACAGGAACAGGGGGAACTGAAGCTTTCTTT
.	TRBJ2-6	TRBV9	few	15	CASSGPVSGANVLTF	TGTGCCAGCAGCGGGCCAGTCTCTGGGGCCAACGTCCTGACTTTC